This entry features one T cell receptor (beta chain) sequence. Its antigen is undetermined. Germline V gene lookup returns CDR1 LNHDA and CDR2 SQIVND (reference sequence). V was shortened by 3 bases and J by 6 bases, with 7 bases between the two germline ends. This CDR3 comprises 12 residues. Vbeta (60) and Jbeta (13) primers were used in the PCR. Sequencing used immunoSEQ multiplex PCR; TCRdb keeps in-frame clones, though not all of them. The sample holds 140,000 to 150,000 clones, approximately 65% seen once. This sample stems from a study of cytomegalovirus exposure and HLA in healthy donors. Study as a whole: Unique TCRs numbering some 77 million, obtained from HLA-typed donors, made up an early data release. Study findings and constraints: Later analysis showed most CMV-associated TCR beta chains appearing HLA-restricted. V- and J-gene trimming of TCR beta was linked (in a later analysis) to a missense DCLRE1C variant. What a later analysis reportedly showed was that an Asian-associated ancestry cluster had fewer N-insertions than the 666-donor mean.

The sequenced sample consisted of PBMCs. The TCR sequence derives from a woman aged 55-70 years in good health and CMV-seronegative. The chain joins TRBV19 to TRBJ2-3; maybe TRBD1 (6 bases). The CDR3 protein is CASSIGQDTQYF. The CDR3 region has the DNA TGTGCCAGTAGTATTGGACAGGATACGCAGTATTTT.